This T cell receptor beta chain was recorded in a study of post-analysis software for immune sequencing data. Background on the study: Relapsing-remitting, secondary progressive and progressive-relapsing multiple sclerosis were all included among the disease courses.

Researchers reported that TCR beta cDNA libraries carried unique molecular identifiers. Out of roughly 1 to 11 million T cells, roughly 0.5 million cDNA molecules were generated. TCRdb processed the PCR reads anew with MiXCR; each CDR3 protein has one entry. Of about 820,000 distinct CDR3 sequences listed, roughly 50% were seen once; the top ten hold roughly 4.4%. Of note for this clonotype: Antigen: not known.

Study results and caveats: With F measure, samples from one preparation batch clustered together strongly. Several TRBV segments occurring more often in patients than controls included TRBV5-6, TRBV5-1 and TRBV20-1.

CDR3 length: 12 residues. Germline assignment: CDR1 SQVTM and CDR2 ANQGSEA. The V gene end was trimmed by 5 bases and the J gene end by 5 bases; junction bases not matched to a gene: 5. The V and J genes are TRBV29-1 and TRBJ2-5; the match to TRBD2 covers 7 bases. What was sequenced was blood. The origin of this receptor is a girl between 10 and 17 years old with multiple sclerosis. The CDR3 sequence is CSVLGGGETQYF. The CDR3 DNA reads as TGCAGCGTTCTGGGGGGAGGGGAGACCCAGTACTTC.